A single sample is the source of the 30 T cell receptor beta chains below, sequenced in a study of blood T cell repertoires in COVID-19. Produced via immunoSEQ multiplex PCR; TCRdb's table is partial and in-frame only. The sample holds 250,000 to 350,000 clones; 80% to 90% are singletons and the top ten take approximately 5%. Sequencing used PBMCs or T cells enriched from blood (not recorded which). These TCRs come from a woman aged 25 to 39 who had recovered from COVID-19.

The rearrangement links TRBV5-4 to TRBJ1-1; 10 bases fit TRBD1. The CDR3 consists of 14 residues. After removal of 4 bases from V and 6 bases from J, the junction contained 6 bases not matched to a gene. Per germline, CDR1 SGHNT and CDR2 YYREEE (reference sequence). CDR3 region: CASSNRDRGSEAFF. The CDR3 bases are TGTGCCAGCAGCAACCGGGACAGGGGCTCTGAAGCTTTCTTT.

The genes are TRBV4-1 and TRBJ2-1, with D maybe TRBD2 (6 bases). The V end lost 1 base, the J end lost 10 bases, and 17 bases lay between the germline ends. The CDR3 is 15 residues long. Germline assignment: CDR1 MGHRA and CDR2 YSYEKL. CDR3 sequence (DNA): TGCGCCAGCAGCCAAGCCCGGAGGGTGATGGACGAGCAGTTCTTC. Its translation is CASSQARRVMDEQFF.

This chain joins TRBV7-2 and TRBJ2-2; 8 bases are shared with TRBD1. Trimming removed 3 bases from V and 9 bases from J; junction bases left unmatched: 9. Germline V gene data show CDR1 as SGHTA and CDR2 as FQGNSA. The length of the CDR3 is 15 residues. The CDR3 DNA reads TGTGCCAGCAGCTTTGGACAGGGCGCTTCCCGGGAGCTGTTTTTT. This sequence encodes CASSFGQGASRELFF. The full variable domain, rest sourced from reference TRBV7-2 and TRBJ2-2, is GAGVSQSPSNKVTEKGKDVELRCDPISGHTALYWYRQSLGQGLEFLIYFQGNSAPDKSGLPSDRFSAERTGGSVSTLTIQRTQQEDSAVYLCASSFGQGASRELFFGEGSRLTVL.

The chain employs TRBV5-1 and TRBJ2-1, with 10 bases matching TRBD2. Germline V gene lookup returns CDR1 SGHRS and CDR2 YFSETQ. The length of the CDR3 is 19 residues. V was pared by 0 bases and J by 10 bases, with 19 bases of the junction left unmatched. Written as DNA, the CDR3 is TGCGCCAGCAGCTTGGGTGAAATTAGTCCTAGCGGGGGAAGAAAAGAGCAGTTCTTC. Its translation: CASSLGEISPSGGRKEQFF.

The chain employs TRBV19 and TRBJ1-4, with 8 nucleotides matching TRBD1. Germline V gene lookup returns CDR1 LNHDA and CDR2 SQIVND (reference sequence). Losses at the gene ends were 4 bases for V and 0 bases for J; bases not matched to a gene: 4. CDR3 length: 16 residues. The CDR3 spells CASSRDRGPTNEKLFF. Here the CDR3 DNA reads TGTGCCAGTAGTAGAGACAGGGGTCCAACTAATGAAAAACTGTTTTTT.

The V call is TRBV2, the J call TRBJ1-5, with 8 bases matching TRBD1. The CDR3 has 15 residues. The V gene end was trimmed by 3 bases and the J gene end by 1 base; junction bases not matched to a gene: 2. CDR1 is SNHLY, CDR2 FYNNEI, per germline. Here the CDR3 DNA reads TGTGCCAGCAGTGACAGGGGGCTGAGCAATCAGCCCCAGCATTTT. Its translation is CASSDRGLSNQPQHF. Full variable domain (missing parts from reference TRBV2 and TRBJ1-5): EPEVTQTPSHQVTQMGQEVILRCVPISNHLYFYWYRQILGQKVEFLVSFYNNEISEKSEIFDDQFSVERPDGSNFTLKIRSTKLEDSAMYFCASSDRGLSNQPQHFGDGTRLSIL.

This chain links TRBV7-6 with TRBJ2-7; TRBD1 is a possible D gene (6 bases). The V end was cut by 3 bases, the J end by 2 bases, with 14 bases between. CDR1 and CDR2 from the germline V gene are SGHVS and FNYEAQ. This CDR3 comprises 15 residues. CDR3 loop: CASSFESGVAYEQYF. The CDR3 DNA follows: TGTGCCAGCAGCTTTGAGTCAGGGGTTGCCTACGAGCAGTACTTC.

This chain links TRBV5-4 with TRBJ2-1, with 8 bases that match TRBD1. CDR3 length: 15 residues. Germline trimming cut 7 bases from V and 6 bases from J; bases unmatched to any gene: 12. The germline V gene has CDR1 SGHNT and CDR2 YYREEE (reference sequence). CDR3 coding DNA: TGTGCCAGCCCCGGCGGGACAGGTGGGTCCAATGAGCAGTTCTTC. It specifies CASPGGTGGSNEQFF.

This chain joins TRBV11-2 and TRBJ1-1; possible D gene TRBD1, 6 bases. The germline V gene encodes CDR1 SGHAT and CDR2 FQNNGV. This CDR3 spans 15 amino acids. V lost 7 bases and J 1 base, leaving 16 bases between the germline ends. The DNA of the CDR3 is TGTGCCAGCAATACGCCCAGGGGAAAGAACACTGAAGCTTTCTTT. The encoded protein is CASNTPRGKNTEAFF.

The chain carries TRBV6-5 and TRBJ2-3; tentative D call: TRBD2 (5 bases). V was cut by 8 bases and J by 2 bases, with 14 bases left in between. The germline gives CDR1 MNHEY, CDR2 SVGAGI. This CDR3 has 14 residues. The CDR3 spells CASSTERDTDTQYF. As DNA, the CDR3 is TGTGCCAGCTCGACGGAGAGGGACACAGATACGCAGTATTTT.

The rearrangement uses TRBV6-5 and TRBJ1-2; 7 nucleotides agree with TRBD1. The CDR3 length is 14 residues. Germline CDR1 and CDR2: MNHEY and SVGAGI. Trimming took 7 bases from V and 0 from J; bases not matched to a gene: 5. CDR3 coding DNA: TGTGCCAGCACCAGAACAGGGGCTAACTATGGCTACACCTTC. Its protein is CASTRTGANYGYTF.

The J gene is TRBJ2-3, the V gene TRBV5-1, with TRBD2 matching over 8 bases. The CDR3 covers 14 residues. The V gene's germline CDR1 is SGHRS and CDR2 YFSETQ. The trim removed 4 bases at V and 6 bases at J, leaving 7 bases unmatched. The CDR3, as DNA: TGCGCCAGCAGCCCAGGACTAGCAATGGATACGCAGTATTTT. Residues: CASSPGLAMDTQYF.

The chain employs TRBV9 and TRBJ1-4; D is undetermined. Germline assignment: CDR1 SGDLS and CDR2 YYNGEE. The CDR3 totals 13 residues. V lost 4 bases to trimming and J lost 0 bases, with 4 bases between them. The CDR3 DNA reads TGTGCCAGCAGCCCATCAACTAATGAAAAACTGTTTTTT. It codes for CASSPSTNEKLFF.

Here the CDR3 reads CASSLDTGYGYTF. The CDR3 bases are TGCGCCAGCAGCTTGGATACAGGATATGGCTACACCTTC. V usage is TRBV5-1 and J usage is TRBJ1-2; TRBD1 might be the D (5 bases). The CDR3 has 13 amino acids. V was trimmed by 0 bases and J by 5 bases, leaving 8 bases between them. From germline, CDR1 is SGHRS and CDR2 YFSETQ.

The gene calls are TRBV2 and TRBJ1-2; 8 bases map to TRBD1. The CDR3 runs 14 residues. V gave up 8 bases and J gave up 5 bases; unmatched junction bases: 10. Germline values: CDR1 SNHLY, CDR2 FYNNEI. In DNA, the CDR3 is TGTGCCAGCCATTCTAGACAGGGGACTTATGGCTACACCTTC. This sequence encodes CASHSRQGTYGYTF.

The rearrangement joins TRBV5-1 to TRBJ1-1; D perhaps matches TRBD1 (5 bases). V was cut by 0 bases and J by 4 bases, with 16 bases left in between. CDR3 length: 16 amino acids. Germline CDR1 and CDR2: SGHRS and YFSETQ. For the CDR3, the DNA is TGCGCCAGCAGCTTGGAGGCAGGGACTGTGGGCACTGAAGCTTTCTTT. Protein: CASSLEAGTVGTEAFF.

The gene calls are TRBV24-1 and TRBJ1-1; 7 bases agree with TRBD1. V dropped 3 bases and J dropped 3; count of bases not matched to a gene: 6. CDR1 and CDR2 (germline): KGHDR, SFDVKD. There are 15 residues in the CDR3. The DNA of the CDR3 is TGTGCCACCAGTGATATTGGTGACAGGGACACTGAAGCTTTCTTT. Encoded protein: CATSDIGDRDTEAFF.

This chain connects TRBV5-5 to TRBJ1-2; 7 bases line up with TRBD1. The CDR3 runs to 14 residues. Losses at the gene ends were 2 bases for V and 5 bases for J; bases not matched to a gene: 6. Looked up from germline, CDR1 is SGHKS and CDR2 is YYEKEE (reference sequence). CDR3 bases: TGTGCCAGCAGCTTTACAGACAGGGAATATGGCTACACCTTC. Its protein is CASSFTDREYGYTF.

This chain joins TRBV6-5 and TRBJ2-7; D possibly corresponds to TRBD1 (6 bases). This CDR3 has 14 residues. Trimming removed 6 bases at V and 4 bases at J, with 16 bases between. In germline, CDR1 is MNHEY, CDR2 SVGAGI. The CDR3: CASSSYRVLYEQYF. CDR3 in DNA: TGTGCCAGCAGCTCCTACAGGGTATTATACGAGCAGTACTTC.

V and J are TRBV5-1 and TRBJ2-1, with 7 bases matching TRBD2. The CDR3 covers 14 residues. Trimming cost V 4 bases and J 8 bases; bases outside gene matches: 9. CDR1 is SGHRS, CDR2 YFSETQ, per germline. This chain's CDR3 is CASSREEWADEQFF. CDR3 nucleotides: TGCGCCAGCAGCCGGGAGGAGTGGGCAGATGAGCAGTTCTTC.

The chain joins TRBV5-8 to TRBJ1-5; D possibly corresponds to TRBD1 (6 bases). The V end lost 3 bases, the J end lost 1 base, and 8 bases lay between the germline ends. Germline CDR1 SGHTS, CDR2 YDEGEE. The CDR3 extends over 14 amino acids. The CDR3 region is CASSWGQSNQPQHF. The DNA for the CDR3 is TGTGCCAGCAGCTGGGGACAAAGCAATCAGCCCCAGCATTTT. The whole variable domain, remainder taken from reference TRBV5-8 and TRBJ1-5, is EAGVTQSPTHLIKTRGQQATLRCSPISGHTSVYWYQQALGLGLQFLLWYDEGEERNRGNFPPRFSGRQFPNYSSELNVNALELEDSALYLCASSWGQSNQPQHFGDGTRLSIL.

This clone has just one count. This chain connects TRBV19 to TRBJ1-5; tentatively, D is TRBD1 (5 bases). V shed 6 bases and J shed 2 bases, with 11 bases lying between them. Germline values: CDR1 LNHDA, CDR2 SQIVND (reference sequence). This CDR3 has 14 residues. The CDR3 sequence: CASREGLGNQPQHF. The CDR3 nucleotides read TGTGCCAGTAGGGAGGGGTTGGGCAATCAGCCCCAGCATTTT.

The V gene is TRBV11-2, the J gene TRBJ2-2; D gene unclear. This CDR3 spans 12 amino acids. Between the trimmed V and J ends, which lost 4 bases and 7 bases, there was a span of 7 bases. CDR1 is SGHAT, CDR2 FQNNGV, per germline. The CDR3 DNA follows: TGTGCCAGCAGCTCCCGGGTCGGGGAGCTGTTTTTT. Translating it yields CASSSRVGELFF.

The chain has TRBV30 and TRBJ1-4; possible D gene TRBD1, 6 bases. V shed 1 base and J shed 13 bases, with 13 bases lying between them. The CDR3 is 12 residues long. CDR1 and CDR2 (germline): GTSNPN, SVGIG (reference sequence). The CDR3 loop is CAWSAGTTTLFF. Here the CDR3 DNA reads TGTGCCTGGAGTGCTGGGACAACCACACTGTTTTTT. The entire variable domain, with the rest obtained from reference TRBV30 and TRBJ1-4, is as follows: SQTIHQWPATLVQPVGSPLSLECTVEGTSNPNLYWYRQAAGRGLQLLFYSVGIGQISSEVPQNLSASRPQDRQFILSSKKLLLSDSGFYLCAWSAGTTTLFFGSGTQLSVL.

The chain employs TRBV6-2 or TRBV6-3 and TRBJ2-1; D remains unclear. Trimming cost V 6 bases and J 0 bases, with 12 bases left between them. The CDR3 length is 15 residues. Germline values: CDR1 MNHEY, CDR2 SVGEGT. The CDR3 nucleotides read TGTGCCAGCAGCAACTTCTACAGCTCCTACAATGAGCAGTTCTTC. This codes for CASSNFYSSYNEQFF.

This clone was observed a few times. V gene TRBV5-1 combines with J gene TRBJ2-3; weak D call: TRBD2 (6 bases). Germline V CDR1 and CDR2: SGHRS, YFSETQ. Trimming removed 0 bases at V and 6 bases at J, with 8 bases between. The CDR3 loop spans 13 amino acids. The CDR3 nucleotides read TGCGCCAGCAGCTTGGAGGGAGGCGATACGCAGTATTTT. Translating it yields CASSLEGGDTQYF.

CDR3 in DNA: TGTGCCAGCAGTCCGTGGGGGGGAGATGGCTACACCTTC. Encoded protein: CASSPWGGDGYTF. V is TRBV25-1 and J is TRBJ1-2; possible D gene TRBD1, 5 bases. CDR3 length: 13 amino acids. Trimming removed 5 bases at V and 6 bases at J, with 13 bases between. Germline-derived CDR1 and CDR2 are MGHDK and SYGVNS.

This clone occurred a few times. The CDR3 nucleotides are TGCGCCAGCAGCTCCCGTTGGAGCCCGACAGGGAACACTGAAGCTTTCTTT. Translated, it gives CASSSRWSPTGNTEAFF. V gene TRBV5-1 combines with J gene TRBJ1-1; possibly TRBD1 for D (6 bases). Trimming stripped 3 bases from V and 1 base from J, with 19 bases between. Germline CDR1 reads SGHRS; CDR2 reads YFSETQ. This CDR3 is built from 17 residues.

The chain joins TRBV18 to TRBJ2-3; TRBD2 aligns across 13 bases. The V and J ends lost 3 bases and 0 bases, in that order; junction bases with no gene match: 6. This CDR3 comprises 18 residues. Per germline, CDR1 KGHSH and CDR2 LQKENI. This CDR3 is CASSPGLAGAISTDTQYF. Here the CDR3 DNA reads TGTGCCAGCTCACCTGGACTAGCGGGGGCCATAAGCACAGATACGCAGTATTTT.

Only a few counts were recorded for this clone. The chain joins TRBV6-5 to TRBJ1-1; 7 positions agree with TRBD1. Losses at the gene ends were 6 bases for V and 7 bases for J; bases not matched to a gene: 11. This CDR3 is 14 amino acids long. Germline CDR1 MNHEY, CDR2 SVGAGI. The CDR3 DNA follows: TGTGCCAGCAGCGCCCGACCCACAGGGGTTGAAGCTTTCTTT. This sequence encodes CASSARPTGVEAFF.